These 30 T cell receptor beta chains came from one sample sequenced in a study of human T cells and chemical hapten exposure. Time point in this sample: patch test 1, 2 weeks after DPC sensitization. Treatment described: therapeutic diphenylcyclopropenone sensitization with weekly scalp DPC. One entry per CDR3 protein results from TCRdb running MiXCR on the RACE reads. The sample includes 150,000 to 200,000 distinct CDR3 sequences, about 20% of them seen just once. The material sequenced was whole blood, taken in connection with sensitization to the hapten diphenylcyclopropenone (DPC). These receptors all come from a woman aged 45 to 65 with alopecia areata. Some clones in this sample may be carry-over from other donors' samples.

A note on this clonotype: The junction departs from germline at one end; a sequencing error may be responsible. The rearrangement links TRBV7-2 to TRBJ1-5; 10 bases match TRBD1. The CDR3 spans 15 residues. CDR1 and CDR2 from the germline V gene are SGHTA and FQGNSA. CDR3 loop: CASRLGQGGNQPQHF. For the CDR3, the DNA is TGTGCCAGCAGGTTAGGACAGGGGGGCAATCAGCCCCAGCATTTT.

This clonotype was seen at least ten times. In DNA form, the CDR3 reads TGCAGCGTTGCTTGGACTAGCGGGAGGTCCGGGGAGCTGTTTTTT. It codes for CSVAWTSGRSGELFF. The chain carries TRBV29-1 and TRBJ2-2, with 14 nucleotides matching TRBD2. Trimming took 4 bases from V and 6 from J; bases not matched to a gene: 4. Per germline, CDR1 SQVTM and CDR2 ANQGSEA. The CDR3 spans 15 residues.

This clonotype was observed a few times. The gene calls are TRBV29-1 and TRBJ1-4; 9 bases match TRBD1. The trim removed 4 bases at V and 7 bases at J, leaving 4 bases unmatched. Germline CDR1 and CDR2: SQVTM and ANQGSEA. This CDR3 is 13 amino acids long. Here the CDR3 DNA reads TGCAGCGTTGGACAGGGGGGGGGTGAAAAACTGTTTTTT. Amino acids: CSVGQGGGEKLFF.

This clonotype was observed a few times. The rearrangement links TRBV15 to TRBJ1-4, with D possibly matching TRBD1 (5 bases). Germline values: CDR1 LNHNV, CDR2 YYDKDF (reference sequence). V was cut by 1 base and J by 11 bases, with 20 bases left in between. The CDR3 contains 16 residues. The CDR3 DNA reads TGTGCCACCAGCAGAGGAGGGGTCGGAGGTATGGGCAAACTGTTTTTT. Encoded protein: CATSRGGVGGMGKLFF.

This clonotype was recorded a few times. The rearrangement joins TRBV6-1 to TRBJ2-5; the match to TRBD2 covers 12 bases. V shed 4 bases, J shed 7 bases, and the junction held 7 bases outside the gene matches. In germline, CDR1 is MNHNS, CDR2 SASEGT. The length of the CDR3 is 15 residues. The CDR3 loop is CASSATSGRMGTQYF. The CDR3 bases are TGTGCCAGCAGTGCCACTAGCGGGAGGATGGGGACCCAGTACTTC.

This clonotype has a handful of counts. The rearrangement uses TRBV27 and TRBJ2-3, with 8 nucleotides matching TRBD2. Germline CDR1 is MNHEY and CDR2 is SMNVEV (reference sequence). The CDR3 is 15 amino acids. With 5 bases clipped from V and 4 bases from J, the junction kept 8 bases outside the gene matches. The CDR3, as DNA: TGTGCCAGCAGTCCCGAGCGGGAGTTCCCAGATACGCAGTATTTT. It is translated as CASSPEREFPDTQYF.

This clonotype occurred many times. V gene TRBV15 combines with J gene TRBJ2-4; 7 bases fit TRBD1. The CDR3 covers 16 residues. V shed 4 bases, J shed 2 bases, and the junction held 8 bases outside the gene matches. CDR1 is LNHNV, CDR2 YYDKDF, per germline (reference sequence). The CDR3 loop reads CATSTDREFTKNIQYF. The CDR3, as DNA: TGTGCCACCAGCACAGACAGGGAATTCACCAAAAACATTCAGTACTTC.

Here the CDR3 reads CASLEWGTSTDTQYF. CDR3 DNA: TGTGCCAGCCTTGAGTGGGGGACTAGCACAGATACGCAGTATTTT. The chain couples TRBV6-2 or TRBV6-3 to TRBJ2-3; D is perhaps TRBD2 (6 bases). The CDR3 is 15 amino acids. CDR1 MNHEY and CDR2 SVGEGT come from the germline V gene. The V gene lost 8 bases and the J gene lost 0 bases, with 15 bases spanning the gap.

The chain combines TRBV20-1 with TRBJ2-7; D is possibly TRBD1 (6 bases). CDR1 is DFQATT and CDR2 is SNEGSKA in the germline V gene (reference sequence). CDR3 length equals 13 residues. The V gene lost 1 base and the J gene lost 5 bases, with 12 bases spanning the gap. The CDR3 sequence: CSARVDRWNEQYF. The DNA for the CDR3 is TGCAGTGCTAGAGTTGACAGGTGGAACGAGCAGTACTTC.

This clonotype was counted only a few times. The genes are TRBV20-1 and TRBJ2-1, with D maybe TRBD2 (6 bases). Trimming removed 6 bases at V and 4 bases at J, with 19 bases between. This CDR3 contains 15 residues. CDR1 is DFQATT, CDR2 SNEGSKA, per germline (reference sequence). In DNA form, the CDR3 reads TGCAGTGCCAGGAGGGTCGGGGTACGGTACAATGAGCAGTTCTTC. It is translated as CSARRVGVRYNEQFF.

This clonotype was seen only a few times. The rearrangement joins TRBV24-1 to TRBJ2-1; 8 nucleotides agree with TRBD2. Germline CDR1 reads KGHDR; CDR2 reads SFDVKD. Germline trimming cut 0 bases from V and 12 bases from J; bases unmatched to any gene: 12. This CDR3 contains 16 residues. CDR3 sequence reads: CATSDLTERERFRQFF. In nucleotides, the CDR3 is TGTGCCACCAGTGATTTGACGGAGCGGGAGCGTTTTCGGCAGTTCTTC.

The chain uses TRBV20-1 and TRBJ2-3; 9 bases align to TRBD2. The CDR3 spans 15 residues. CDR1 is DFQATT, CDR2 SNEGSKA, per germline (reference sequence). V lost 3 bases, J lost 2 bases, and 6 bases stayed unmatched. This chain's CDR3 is CSASILAGPTDTQYF. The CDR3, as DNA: TGCAGTGCTAGCATCCTAGCGGGACCCACAGATACGCAGTATTTT.

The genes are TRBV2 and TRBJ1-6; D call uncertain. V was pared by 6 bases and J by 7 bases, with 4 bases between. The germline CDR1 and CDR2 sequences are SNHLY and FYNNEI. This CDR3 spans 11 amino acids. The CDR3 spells CASRENSPLHF. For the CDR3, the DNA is TGTGCCAGCAGGGAGAATTCACCCCTCCACTTT.

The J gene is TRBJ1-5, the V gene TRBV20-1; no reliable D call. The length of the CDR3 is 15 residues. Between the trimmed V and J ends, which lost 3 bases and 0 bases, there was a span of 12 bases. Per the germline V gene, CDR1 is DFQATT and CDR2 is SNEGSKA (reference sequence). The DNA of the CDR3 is TGCAGTGCTAGGCCCAACTTAGGTAGCAATCAGCCCCAGCATTTT. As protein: CSARPNLGSNQPQHF.

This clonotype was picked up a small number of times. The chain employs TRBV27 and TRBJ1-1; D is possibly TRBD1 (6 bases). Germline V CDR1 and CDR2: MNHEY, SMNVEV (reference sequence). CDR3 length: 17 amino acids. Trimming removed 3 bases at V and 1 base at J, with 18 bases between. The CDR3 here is CASSFLSGGRGNTEAFF. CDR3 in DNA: TGTGCCAGCAGTTTTTTAAGTGGGGGGCGAGGGAACACTGAAGCTTTCTTT.

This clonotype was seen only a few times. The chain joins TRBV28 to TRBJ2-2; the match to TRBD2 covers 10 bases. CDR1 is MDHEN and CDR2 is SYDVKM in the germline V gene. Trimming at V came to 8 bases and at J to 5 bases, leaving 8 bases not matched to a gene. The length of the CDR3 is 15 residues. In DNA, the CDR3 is TGTGCCAGCTCGGGGAGGACTAGCGGAACCGGGGAGCTGTTTTTT. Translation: CASSGRTSGTGELFF.

This chain's CDR3 is CASSVDAQIGSQYF. In nucleotides, the CDR3 is TGTGCCAGCAGTGTCGACGCCCAGATAGGGTCCCAGTACTTC. The chain recombines TRBV6-1 with TRBJ2-5; D is undetermined. Trimming removed 4 bases from V and 9 bases from J, with 18 bases in between. Germline CDR1 reads MNHNS; CDR2 reads SASEGT. This CDR3 is built from 14 residues.

The DNA of the CDR3 is TGTGCCAGCAGCTTAAGAGGCCGTCCCACAGATACGCAGTATTTT. This gives the protein CASSLRGRPTDTQYF. V usage is TRBV7-3 and J usage is TRBJ2-3; unclear D gene. Between the trimmed V and J ends, which lost 1 base and 2 bases, there was a span of 10 bases. The CDR3 is 15 amino acids. Germline V gene data show CDR1 as SGHTA and CDR2 as FQGTGA. Full variable domain (missing parts from reference TRBV7-3 and TRBJ2-3): GAGVSQTPSNKVTEKGKYVELRCDPISGHTALYWYRQSLGQGPEFLIYFQGTGAADDSGLPNDRFFAVRPEGSVSTLKIQRTERGDSAVYLCASSLRGRPTDTQYFGPGTRLTVL.

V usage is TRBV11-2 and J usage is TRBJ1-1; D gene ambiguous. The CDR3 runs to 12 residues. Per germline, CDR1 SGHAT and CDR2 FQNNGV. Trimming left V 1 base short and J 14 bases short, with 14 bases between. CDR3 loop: CASSLGEKIIFF. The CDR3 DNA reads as TGTGCCAGCAGCTTAGGGGAGAAAATAATATTCTTT.

The CDR3 reads CASRDLLAKNIQYF. The CDR3, as DNA: TGTGCCAGCAGGGATTTGTTAGCCAAAAACATTCAGTACTTC. J is TRBJ2-4 and V is TRBV2; no definite D call. Trimming left V 6 bases short and J 0 bases short, with 9 bases between. Germline V gene lookup returns CDR1 SNHLY and CDR2 FYNNEI. There are 14 residues in the CDR3.

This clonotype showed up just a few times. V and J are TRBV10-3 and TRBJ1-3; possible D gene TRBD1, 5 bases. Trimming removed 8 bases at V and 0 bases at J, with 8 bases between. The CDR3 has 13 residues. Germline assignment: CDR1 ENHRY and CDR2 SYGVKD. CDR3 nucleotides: TGTGCCATCTCAGGGAACTCTGGAAACACCATATATTTT. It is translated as CAISGNSGNTIYF.

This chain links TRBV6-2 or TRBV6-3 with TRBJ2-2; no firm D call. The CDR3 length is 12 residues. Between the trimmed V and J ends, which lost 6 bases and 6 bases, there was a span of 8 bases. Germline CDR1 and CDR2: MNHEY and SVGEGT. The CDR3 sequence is CASSPQAGELFF. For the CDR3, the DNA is TGTGCCAGCAGCCCACAAGCCGGGGAGCTGTTTTTT.

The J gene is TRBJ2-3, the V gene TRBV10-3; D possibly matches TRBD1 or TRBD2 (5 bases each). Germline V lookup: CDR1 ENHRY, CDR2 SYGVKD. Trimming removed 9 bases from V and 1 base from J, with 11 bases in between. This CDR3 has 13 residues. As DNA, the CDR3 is TGTGCCATAAGGGGAGTAGGCACAGATACGCAGTATTTT. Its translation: CAIRGVGTDTQYF.

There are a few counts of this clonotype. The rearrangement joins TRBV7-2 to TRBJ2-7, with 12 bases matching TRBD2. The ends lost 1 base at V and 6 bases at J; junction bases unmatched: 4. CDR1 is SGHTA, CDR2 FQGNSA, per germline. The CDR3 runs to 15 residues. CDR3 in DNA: TGTGCCAGCAGCTTAGGACTAGCGGGAGTTTCCGAGCAGTACTTC. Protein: CASSLGLAGVSEQYF.

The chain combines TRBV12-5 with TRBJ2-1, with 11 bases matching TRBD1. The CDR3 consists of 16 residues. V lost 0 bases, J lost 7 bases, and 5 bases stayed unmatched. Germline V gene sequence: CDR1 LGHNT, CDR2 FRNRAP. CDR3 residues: CASGLVTGQGVNEQFF. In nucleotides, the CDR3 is TGTGCTAGTGGTTTGGTTACGGGACAGGGGGTAAATGAGCAGTTCTTC.

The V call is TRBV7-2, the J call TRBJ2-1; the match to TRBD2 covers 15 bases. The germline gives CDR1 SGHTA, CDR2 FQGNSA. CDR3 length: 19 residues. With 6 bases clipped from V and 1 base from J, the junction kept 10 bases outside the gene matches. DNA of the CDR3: TGTGCCAGCAGACGCGGACTAGCGGGAGGGCCCCTTTCCTACAATGAGCAGTTCTTC. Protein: CASRRGLAGGPLSYNEQFF. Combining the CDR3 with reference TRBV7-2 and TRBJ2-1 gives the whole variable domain GAGVSQSPSNKVTEKGKDVELRCDPISGHTALYWYRQSLGQGLEFLIYFQGNSAPDKSGLPSDRFSAERTGGSVSTLTIQRTQQEDSAVYLCASRRGLAGGPLSYNEQFFGPGTRLTVL.

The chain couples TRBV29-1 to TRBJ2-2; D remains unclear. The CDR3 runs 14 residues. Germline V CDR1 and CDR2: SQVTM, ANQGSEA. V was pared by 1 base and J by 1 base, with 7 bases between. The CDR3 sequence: CSVEVLQNTGELFF. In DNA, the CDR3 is TGCAGCGTTGAAGTACTACAGAACACCGGGGAGCTGTTTTTT.

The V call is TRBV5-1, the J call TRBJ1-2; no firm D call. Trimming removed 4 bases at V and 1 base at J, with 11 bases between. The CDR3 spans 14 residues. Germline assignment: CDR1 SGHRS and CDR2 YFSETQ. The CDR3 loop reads CASSADGYNYGYTF. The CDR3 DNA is TGCGCCAGCAGCGCGGACGGTTATAACTATGGCTACACCTTC.

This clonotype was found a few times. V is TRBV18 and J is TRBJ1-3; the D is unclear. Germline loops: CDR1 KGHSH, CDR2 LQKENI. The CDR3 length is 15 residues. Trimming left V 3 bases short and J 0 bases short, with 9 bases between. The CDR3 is CASSPSSHSGNTIYF. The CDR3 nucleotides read TGTGCCAGCTCACCTTCCAGTCACTCTGGAAACACCATATATTTT.

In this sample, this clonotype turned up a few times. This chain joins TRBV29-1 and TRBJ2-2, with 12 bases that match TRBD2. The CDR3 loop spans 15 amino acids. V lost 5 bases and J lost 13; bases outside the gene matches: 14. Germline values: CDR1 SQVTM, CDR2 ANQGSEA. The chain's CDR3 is CSVSVTSGSQTGLFF. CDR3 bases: TGCAGCGTTTCGGTGACTAGCGGGAGCCAGACGGGGCTGTTTTTT.